Each of the 21 T cell receptor beta chains below was sequenced from the same sample in a study of T-cell reconstitution after alpha-beta-depleted transplantation in children. Unique molecular identifiers were built into the TCRbeta library. TCRdb reanalysed the PCR reads using MiXCR and keeps one entry per CDR3 protein. The table has over 15,000 distinct CDR3 sequences, 9.5% to 15% seen once. This specimen was PBMCs, mostly from graft donor cells, taken 180 days after TCRalphabeta/CD19-depleted stem cell transplant. These receptors all come from a boy younger than two who had a stem cell transplant for Wiskott-Aldrich syndrome, so the T cells may come from the graft donor.

Ten or more counts support this clonotype. V usage is TRBV5-1 and J usage is TRBJ2-1; D is possibly TRBD1 (6 bases). Trimming took off 3 bases at V and 4 bases at J, with 8 bases between the two ends. Germline V gene sequence: CDR1 SGHRS, CDR2 YFSETQ. This CDR3 is built from 13 residues. The CDR3 DNA follows: TGCGCCAGCAGCTCAGGGGTTTACAATGAGCAGTTCTTC. The encoded protein is CASSSGVYNEQFF.

CDR3 in amino acids: CASSQEDSSGNTIYF. The DNA of the CDR3 is TGTGCCAGCAGCCAAGAGGACAGCTCTGGAAACACCATATATTTT. The chain couples TRBV4-2 to TRBJ1-3, with TRBD1 as a possible D gene (6 bases). CDR1 is LGHNA, CDR2 YNFKEQ, per germline. This CDR3 has 15 residues. V lost 0 bases and J lost 0, with 6 bases in between.

In its sample, this clonotype was seen many times. The chain uses TRBV5-5 and TRBJ1-5; D remains unclear. This CDR3 comprises 15 residues. V lost 4 bases and J 4 bases, leaving 15 bases between the germline ends. Germline V gives CDR1 SGHKS, CDR2 YYEKEE (reference sequence). This chain's CDR3 is CASSRVGVGNQPQHF. CDR3 in DNA: TGTGCCAGCAGCCGTGTTGGGGTAGGGAATCAGCCCCAGCATTTT.

As concerns this clonotype: One junction end does not reproduce the germline sequence, and a read error may be involved. This chain joins TRBV12-3 or TRBV12-4 and TRBJ2-3; D is perhaps TRBD2 (6 bases). This CDR3 contains 11 residues. In DNA, the CDR3 is TGTGCCAGCAGTCCGGGACTCACTCAAAGTTTT. Translation: CASSPGLTQSF.

This clonotype counts as medium-sized. The rearrangement uses TRBV7-9 and TRBJ2-7, with TRBD1 as a possible D gene (6 bases). Germline V gives CDR1 SEHNR, CDR2 FQNEAQ (reference sequence). The V end lost 1 base, the J end lost 11 bases, and 12 bases lay between the germline ends. The CDR3 runs to 12 residues. CDR3 sequence (DNA): TGTGCCAGCAGCTTAGGGGGTACAGGGAAGTACTTC. Its translation: CASSLGGTGKYF.

This clonotype occurred a few times. The V and J genes are TRBV6-1 and TRBJ1-3, with D possibly being TRBD1 (6 bases). V shed 6 bases and J shed 4 bases, with 13 bases lying between them. The CDR3 runs 14 residues. Germline CDR1 is MNHNS and CDR2 is SASEGT. CDR3 protein: CASRKQGIGNTIYF. The DNA for the CDR3 is TGTGCCAGCAGGAAACAGGGAATCGGAAACACCATATATTTT.

A few counts support this clonotype. The chain joins TRBV25-1 to TRBJ1-6, with D hard to call. V gave up 3 bases and J gave up 6 bases, with 18 bases separating them. The V gene's germline CDR1 is MGHDK and CDR2 SYGVNS. The CDR3 has 17 residues. The CDR3 region has the DNA TGTGCCAGCAGTGAGCTCTCTGCCGACGGACGTAATTCACCCCTCCACTTT. Translation: CASSELSADGRNSPLHF.

The chain couples TRBV10-3 to TRBJ2-7; TRBD2 agrees at 8 bases. The germline V gene encodes CDR1 ENHRY and CDR2 SYGVKD. CDR3 length: 14 residues. Unmatched junction bases numbered 3, after V lost 2 bases and J lost 3 bases. The CDR3 sequence is CAISEAGTSYEQYF. CDR3 coding DNA: TGTGCCATCAGTGAGGCCGGGACTAGCTACGAGCAGTACTTC.

The J gene is TRBJ2-7, the V gene TRBV5-1; 14 nucleotides agree with TRBD2. The germline CDR1 and CDR2 sequences are SGHRS and YFSETQ. V gave up 0 bases and J gave up 4 bases; unmatched junction bases: 9. The CDR3 covers 18 residues. The CDR3 loop is CASSLGSGTSGSRYEQYF. The CDR3 DNA sequence: TGCGCCAGCAGCTTGGGATCCGGGACTAGCGGGAGTAGGTACGAGCAGTACTTC.

This clonotype has a handful of counts. The chain recombines TRBV5-1 with TRBJ1-1, with D unclear. V lost 0 bases to trimming and J lost 0 bases, with 12 bases between them. CDR1 and CDR2 (germline): SGHRS, YFSETQ. The CDR3 contains 16 residues. The CDR3 sequence: CASSLEGRRLNTEAFF. The CDR3, as DNA: TGCGCCAGCAGCTTGGAGGGCAGACGGCTGAACACTGAAGCTTTCTTT.

The chain uses TRBV14 and TRBJ2-2; D perhaps matches TRBD1 (5 bases). With 0 bases removed from V and 2 bases from J, the gap between germline ends came to 13 bases. Looked up from germline, CDR1 is SGHDN and CDR2 is FVKESK. This CDR3 contains 17 residues. This CDR3 reads CASSQDLTALNTGELFF. Here the CDR3 DNA reads TGTGCCAGCAGCCAAGATCTGACAGCCCTAAACACCGGGGAGCTGTTTTTT.

This rearrangement joins TRBV5-4 to TRBJ2-6, with 7 bases that match TRBD1. The V and J ends lost 5 bases and 0 bases, in that order; junction bases with no gene match: 5. The CDR3 has 16 residues. The germline V gene encodes CDR1 SGHNT and CDR2 YYREEE (reference sequence). CDR3 in amino acids: CASRRQGPSGANVLTF. Written as DNA, the CDR3 is TGTGCCAGCAGAAGACAGGGCCCCTCTGGGGCCAACGTCCTGACTTTC.

The chain carries TRBV18 and TRBJ2-7; D is possibly TRBD1 or TRBD2 (5 bases each). CDR3 size: 15 residues. Germline assignment: CDR1 KGHSH and CDR2 LQKENI. Trimming removed 4 bases at V and 5 bases at J, with 18 bases between. The DNA of the CDR3 is TGTGCCAGCTCACGACACCAGGGAGTCGGAGACGAGCAGTACTTC. Amino acid sequence: CASSRHQGVGDEQYF.

This clonotype was counted many times. The chain links TRBV7-7 to TRBJ2-3, with D tentatively TRBD2 (6 bases). CDR3 length: 16 amino acids. V was shortened by 5 bases and J by 0 bases, with 15 bases between the two germline ends. The germline V gene has CDR1 SSHAT and CDR2 FNYEAQ (reference sequence). CDR3 residues: CASSPGGARSTDTQYF. CDR3 DNA: TGTGCCAGCAGCCCTGGAGGGGCGAGGAGCACAGATACGCAGTATTTT.

This chain uses TRBV19 with TRBJ2-2, with TRBD1 matching over 8 bases. CDR3 size: 16 residues. After removal of 2 bases from V and 4 bases from J, the junction contained 6 bases not matched to a gene. Germline CDR1 LNHDA, CDR2 SQIVND (reference sequence). The CDR3 coding sequence is TGTGCCAGTAGTATACCAGGACAGGGTTTCACCGGGGAGCTGTTTTTT. Translation gives CASSIPGQGFTGELFF.

In this sample, this clonotype turned up many times. V and J are TRBV20-1 and TRBJ1-6; 7 nucleotides align to TRBD1. The trim removed 6 bases at V and 12 bases at J, leaving 8 bases unmatched. CDR1 is DFQATT, CDR2 SNEGSKA, per germline (reference sequence). The CDR3 has 12 residues. The CDR3 DNA follows: TGCAGTGCCGGCGGCGGGACAGAACCCCTCCACTTT. Encoded protein: CSAGGGTEPLHF.

This clonotype was counted a few times. The V gene is TRBV6-5, the J gene TRBJ1-1; D unresolved. Trimming left V 2 bases short and J 3 bases short, with 7 bases between. The length of the CDR3 is 13 residues. The germline gives CDR1 MNHEY, CDR2 SVGAGI. CDR3 amino acids: CASSYLADTEAFF. The CDR3 bases are TGTGCCAGCAGTTACCTGGCAGACACTGAAGCTTTCTTT.

This clonotype has only one observation. The V call is TRBV5-6, the J call TRBJ1-5, with a tentative D call TRBD1 (6 bases). The CDR3 runs 13 residues. Germline V gene sequence: CDR1 SGHDT, CDR2 YYEEEE. V gave up 1 base and J gave up 7 bases, with 9 bases separating them. Written as DNA, the CDR3 is TGTGCCAGCAGCTTGAAGGGGGTACAGCCCCAGCATTTT. Its translation: CASSLKGVQPQHF.

The V and J genes are TRBV28 and TRBJ2-4, with D possibly matching TRBD1 (6 bases). Looked up from germline, CDR1 is MDHEN and CDR2 is SYDVKM. The germline V and J ends were trimmed by 4 bases and 0 bases, with 13 bases remaining between them. CDR3 length: 16 residues. The CDR3 sequence: CASSSRQVQAKNIQYF. The CDR3 region has the DNA TGTGCCAGCAGTTCCCGACAGGTACAAGCCAAAAACATTCAGTACTTC.

This clonotype showed up many times. J is TRBJ2-1 and V is TRBV5-1; no reliable D call. The CDR3 is 16 residues long. Germline CDR1 is SGHRS and CDR2 is YFSETQ. Trimming left V 4 bases short and J 2 bases short, with 16 bases between. CDR3: CASSADSWSPYNEQFF. CDR3 sequence (DNA): TGCGCCAGCAGCGCTGATAGCTGGAGCCCCTACAATGAGCAGTTCTTC.

This clonotype was detected many times. The V call is TRBV29-1, the J call TRBJ2-7; 12 bases map to TRBD2. The CDR3 covers 15 residues. CDR1 and CDR2 from the germline V gene are SQVTM and ANQGSEA. V shed 4 bases, J shed 5 bases, and the junction held 9 bases outside the gene matches. CDR3 sequence: CSVVPRLAGANEQYF. For the CDR3, the DNA is TGCAGCGTTGTGCCAAGACTAGCGGGAGCGAACGAGCAGTACTTC.